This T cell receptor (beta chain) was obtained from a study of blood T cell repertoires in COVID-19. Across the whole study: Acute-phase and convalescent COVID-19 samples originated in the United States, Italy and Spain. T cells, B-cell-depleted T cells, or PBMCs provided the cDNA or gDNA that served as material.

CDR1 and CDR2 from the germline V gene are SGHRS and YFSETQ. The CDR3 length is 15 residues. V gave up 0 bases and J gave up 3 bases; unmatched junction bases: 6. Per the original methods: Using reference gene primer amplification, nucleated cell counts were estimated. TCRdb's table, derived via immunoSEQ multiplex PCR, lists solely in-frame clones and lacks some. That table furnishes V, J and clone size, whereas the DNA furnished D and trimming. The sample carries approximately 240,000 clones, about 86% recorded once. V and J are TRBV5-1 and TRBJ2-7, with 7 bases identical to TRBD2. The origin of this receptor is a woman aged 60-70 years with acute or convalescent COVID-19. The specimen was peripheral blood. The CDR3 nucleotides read TGCGCCAGCAGCTTGGGAGTTGCGGGAGTCTACGAGCAGTACTTC. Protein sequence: CASSLGVAGVYEQYF.